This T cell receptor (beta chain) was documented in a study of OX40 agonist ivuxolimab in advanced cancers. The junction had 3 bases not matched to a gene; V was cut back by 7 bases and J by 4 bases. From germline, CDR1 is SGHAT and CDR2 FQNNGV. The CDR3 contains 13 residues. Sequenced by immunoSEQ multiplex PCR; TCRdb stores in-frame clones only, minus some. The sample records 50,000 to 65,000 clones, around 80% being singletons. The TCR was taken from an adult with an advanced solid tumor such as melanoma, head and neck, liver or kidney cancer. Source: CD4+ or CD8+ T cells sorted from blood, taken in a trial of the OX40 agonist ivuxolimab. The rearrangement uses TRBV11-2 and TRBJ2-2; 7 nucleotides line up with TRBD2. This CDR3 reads CASNTGGTGELFF. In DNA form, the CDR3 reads TGTGCCAGCAACACGGGAGGCACCGGGGAGCTGTTTTTT.